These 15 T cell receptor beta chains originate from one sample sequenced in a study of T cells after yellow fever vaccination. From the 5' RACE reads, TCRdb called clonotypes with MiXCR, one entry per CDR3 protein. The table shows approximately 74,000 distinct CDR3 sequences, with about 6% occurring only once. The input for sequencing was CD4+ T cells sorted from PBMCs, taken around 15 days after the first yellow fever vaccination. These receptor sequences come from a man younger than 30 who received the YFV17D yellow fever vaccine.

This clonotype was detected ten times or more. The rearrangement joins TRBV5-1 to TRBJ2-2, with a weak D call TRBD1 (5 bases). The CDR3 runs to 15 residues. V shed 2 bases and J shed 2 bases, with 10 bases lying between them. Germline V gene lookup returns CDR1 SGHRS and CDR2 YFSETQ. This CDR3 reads CASSLATDNTGELFF. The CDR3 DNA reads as TGCGCCAGCAGCTTAGCGACAGATAACACCGGGGAGCTGTTTTTT.

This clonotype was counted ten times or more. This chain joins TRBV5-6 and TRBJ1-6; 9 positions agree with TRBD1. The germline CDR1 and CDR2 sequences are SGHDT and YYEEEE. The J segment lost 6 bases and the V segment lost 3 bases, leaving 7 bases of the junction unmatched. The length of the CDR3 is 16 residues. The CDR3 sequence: CASSSIGTGTNSPLHF. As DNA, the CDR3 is TGTGCCAGCAGCTCCATAGGGACAGGGACTAATTCACCCCTCCACTTT.

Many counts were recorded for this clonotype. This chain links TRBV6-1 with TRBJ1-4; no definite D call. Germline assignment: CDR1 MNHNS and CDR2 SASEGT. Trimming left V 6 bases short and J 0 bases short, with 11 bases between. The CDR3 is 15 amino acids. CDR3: CASSPLGATNEKLFF. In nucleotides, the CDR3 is TGTGCCAGCAGCCCCCTCGGAGCAACTAATGAAAAACTGTTTTTT.

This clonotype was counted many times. The CDR3 protein is CASSPYGTGGPAEQFF. CDR3 sequence (DNA): TGTGCCAGCAGCCCCTACGGGACGGGGGGGCCTGCTGAGCAGTTCTTC. This sequence joins TRBV9 and TRBJ2-1; 8 bases are shared with TRBD2. The junction had 15 bases not matched to a gene; V was cut back by 4 bases and J by 9 bases. Germline CDR1 SGDLS, CDR2 YYNGEE. CDR3 length equals 16 residues.

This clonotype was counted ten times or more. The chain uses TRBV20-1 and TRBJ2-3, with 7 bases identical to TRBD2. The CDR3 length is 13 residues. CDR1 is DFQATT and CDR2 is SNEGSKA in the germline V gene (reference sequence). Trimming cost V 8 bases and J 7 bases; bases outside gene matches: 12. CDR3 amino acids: CSNPGEGVNTQYF. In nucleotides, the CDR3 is TGCAGTAACCCGGGGGAGGGAGTGAATACGCAGTATTTT.

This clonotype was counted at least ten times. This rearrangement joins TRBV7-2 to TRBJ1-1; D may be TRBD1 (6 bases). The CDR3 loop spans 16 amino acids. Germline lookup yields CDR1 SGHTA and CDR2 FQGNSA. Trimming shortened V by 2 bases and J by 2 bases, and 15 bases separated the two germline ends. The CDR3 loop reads CASSLFITGLNTEAFF. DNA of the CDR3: TGTGCCAGCAGCTTATTTATCACAGGGCTAAACACTGAAGCTTTCTTT.

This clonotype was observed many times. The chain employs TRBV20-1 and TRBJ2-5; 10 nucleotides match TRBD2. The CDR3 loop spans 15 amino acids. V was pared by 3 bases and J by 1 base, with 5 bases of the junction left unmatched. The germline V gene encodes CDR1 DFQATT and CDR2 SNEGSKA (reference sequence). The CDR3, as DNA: TGCAGTGCTAGCCCTAGCGGGGGCTCCCAAGAGACCCAGTACTTC. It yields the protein CSASPSGGSQETQYF.

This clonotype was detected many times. This CDR3 reads CASSQFLGVEQFF. In DNA form, the CDR3 reads TGTGCCAGCAGCCAATTCCTGGGAGTCGAGCAGTTCTTC. The V and J genes are TRBV3-1 and TRBJ2-1; tentative D call: TRBD2 (5 bases). Trimming took 2 bases from V and 10 from J, leaving 12 bases between them. The CDR3 runs 13 residues. CDR1 and CDR2 from the germline V gene are LGHDT and YNNKEL (reference sequence).

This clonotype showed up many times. In nucleotides, the CDR3 is TGCGCCAGCAGCTTGGTAGGGGGGGGCGAGCAGTACGTC. This encodes CASSLVGGGEQYV. This sequence joins TRBV5-1 and TRBJ2-7; D may be TRBD2 (7 bases). The CDR3 length is 13 residues. The V gene's germline CDR1 is SGHRS and CDR2 YFSETQ. Trimming pared 0 bases from V and 6 bases from J, leaving 10 bases between.

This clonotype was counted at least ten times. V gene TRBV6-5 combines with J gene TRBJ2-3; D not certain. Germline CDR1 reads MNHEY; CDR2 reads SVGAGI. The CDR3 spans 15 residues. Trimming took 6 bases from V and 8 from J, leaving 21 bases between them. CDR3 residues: CASSATNVPPGTQYF. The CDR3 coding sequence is TGTGCCAGCAGCGCAACTAATGTACCCCCAGGTACGCAGTATTTT.

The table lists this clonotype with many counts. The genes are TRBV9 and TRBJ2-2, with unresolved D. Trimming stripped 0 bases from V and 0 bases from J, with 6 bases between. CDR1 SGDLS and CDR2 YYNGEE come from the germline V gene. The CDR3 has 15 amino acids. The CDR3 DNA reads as TGTGCCAGCAGCGTAGACTCCGCGAACACCGGGGAGCTGTTTTTT. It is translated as CASSVDSANTGELFF.

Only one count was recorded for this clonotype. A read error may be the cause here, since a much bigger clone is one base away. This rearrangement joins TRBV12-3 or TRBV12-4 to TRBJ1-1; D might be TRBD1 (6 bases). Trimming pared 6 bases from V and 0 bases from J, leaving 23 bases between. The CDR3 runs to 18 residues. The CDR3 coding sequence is TGTGCCAGCAGCGCGCAGGGGAGGGGAGTCTTCATGAACACTGAAGCTTTCTTT. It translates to CASSAQGRGVFMNTEAFF.

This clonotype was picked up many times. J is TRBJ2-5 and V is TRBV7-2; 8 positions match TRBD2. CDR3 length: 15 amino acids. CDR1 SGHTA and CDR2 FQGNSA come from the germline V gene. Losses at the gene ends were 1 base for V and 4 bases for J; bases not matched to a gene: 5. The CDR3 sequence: CASSLGTSRRETQYF. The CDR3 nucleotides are TGTGCCAGCAGCTTAGGGACTAGCCGGCGAGAGACCCAGTACTTC.

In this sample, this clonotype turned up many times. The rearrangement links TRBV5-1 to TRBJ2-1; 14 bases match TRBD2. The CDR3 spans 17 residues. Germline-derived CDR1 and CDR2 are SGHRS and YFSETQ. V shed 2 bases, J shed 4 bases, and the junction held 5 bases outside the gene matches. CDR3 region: CASSLPRLAGGYNEQFF. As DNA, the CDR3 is TGCGCCAGCAGCTTACCACGACTAGCGGGGGGGTACAATGAGCAGTTCTTC. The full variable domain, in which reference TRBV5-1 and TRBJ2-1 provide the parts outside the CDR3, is KAGVTQTPRYLIKTRGQQVTLSCSPISGHRSVSWYQQTPGQGLQFLFEYFSETQRNKGNFPGRFSGRQFSNSRSEMNVSTLELGDSALYLCASSLPRLAGGYNEQFFGPGTRLTVL.

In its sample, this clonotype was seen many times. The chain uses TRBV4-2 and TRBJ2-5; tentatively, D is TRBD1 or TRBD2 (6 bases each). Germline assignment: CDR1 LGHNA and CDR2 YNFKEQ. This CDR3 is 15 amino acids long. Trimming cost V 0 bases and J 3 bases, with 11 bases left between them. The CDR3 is CASSQDRGAEETQYF. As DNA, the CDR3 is TGTGCCAGCAGCCAAGATAGGGGGGCCGAAGAGACCCAGTACTTC.